This paragraph reports one T cell receptor beta chain. The specificity of this receptor is unknown. Per-nucleotide qualities are absent, and no much larger clonotype sits a single base away. This sample is drawn from a study of T cell responses to AZD1222 COVID-19 vaccine (dated by TCRdb to about 2021). In terms of the full investigation: Because spike-specific TCR depth and breadth did not differ between the two schedules, AZD1222 recipients who got a second dose at roughly 4 weeks were pooled with those who got a second dose at roughly 12 weeks. TCR sequencing was performed for 230 to 250 trial participants, of whom around 210 were given two doses of AZD1222 and around 25 were given two doses of MenACWY control vaccine. Trial participants were enrolled by age into subgroups of 18-55, 56-69 and 70-plus years, and about 150, 27 and 61 TCR-sequenced participants, respectively, were included in these subgroups.

Taken from the germline V gene, the CDR1 and CDR2 loops are MNHEY and SVGEGT. V is clipped by 4 bases and J by 4 bases, and the sequence between their germline boundaries is 23 bases long. CDR3 length: 18 amino acids, cysteine to phenylalanine. Left in the record is the CDR3 DNA by itself, 54 bases read in frame from the first base. The CDR3 regions of human TCRbeta chains were analyzed by immunosequencing. Concerning the study's data processing: TCRs in the repertoires were compared against a reference library of SARS-CoV-2-specific TCRs that had been generated with the MIRA antigen-specificity platform. Breadth was defined as the fraction of unique TCRs that were SARS-CoV-2-associated. Depth was defined as the fraction of total T cells that were SARS-CoV-2-associated. Each spike-specific TCR was assigned to its reactive spike region and to a CD4 or CD8 class using the MIRA data. Log10-transformed breadth and depth values were compared by one-way ANOVA with Sidak's multiple comparisons tests. Sourced from immuneACCESS, this table was stored by TCRdb with only in-frame sequences that have V and J called. A share of the clones is absent; for the studies checked, an unresolved V gene accounts for under half, and the remainder has no known explanation. The V and J calls and clone size come from that table; D and trimming were worked out from the DNA. The sample profile shows 95,000 to 100,000 clones; 85% to 90% of them were found once. The top ten clones comprise under 1.5% of the sample.

The sample's time point label, decoded: baseline before first vaccination. The vaccinee samples were drawn from two UK trials, COV001 and COV002, one of which was a single-blind randomized controlled phase 2/3 trial testing AZD1222 (ChAdOx1 nCoV-19) in healthy adults. For TCRbeta chain sequencing, PBMC samples were collected from trial participants at day 0 and at day 28 after the second dose. What the research found in general, with its limitations: Nearly half of unique spike-specific TCRs reportedly recognized epitopes outside regions mutated in the B.1.351 and B.1.1.7 variants. Conclusions about previously exposed vaccinees are limited because only six or seven AZD1222 recipients were SARS-CoV-2 seropositive at baseline. The 56-69-year group was small, and its depth increase did not reach significance, likely because of low power. Participants were mostly white British, with more females than males. The authors suggested clonal diversity may have been underestimated. Because no day 14 peak-response samples were available, repertoires were characterized only after the peak T cell response. After two AZD1222 doses, spike-specific TCR breadth and depth were significantly higher than at day 0 and than in MenACWY recipients. Vaccine-associated CD4 TCRs spanned the whole spike protein, with dominant responses in regions 160-218 and 743-854.

The sequence derives from an adult in good health. Specimen: peripheral blood, collected on day 0 of AZD1222 vaccination. The V and J segments used are TRBV6-2 or TRBV6-3 and TRBJ2-1; tentative D gene TRBD2, with 9 bases matching. The DNA reads TGTGCCAGCAGTTCGACAGGGGTTAGCGGGAGTGCATACAATGAGCAGTTCTTC. This encodes CASSSTGVSGSAYNEQFF.